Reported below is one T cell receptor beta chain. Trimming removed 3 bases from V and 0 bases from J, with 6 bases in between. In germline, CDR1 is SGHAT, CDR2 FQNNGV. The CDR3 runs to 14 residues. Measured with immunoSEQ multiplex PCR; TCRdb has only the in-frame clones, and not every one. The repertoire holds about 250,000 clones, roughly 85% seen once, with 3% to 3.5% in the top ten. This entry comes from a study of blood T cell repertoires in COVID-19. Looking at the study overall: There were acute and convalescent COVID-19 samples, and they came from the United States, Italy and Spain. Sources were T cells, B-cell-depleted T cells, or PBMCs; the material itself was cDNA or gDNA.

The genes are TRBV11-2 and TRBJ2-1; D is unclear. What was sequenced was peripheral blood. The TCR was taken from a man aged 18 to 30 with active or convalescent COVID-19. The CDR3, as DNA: TGTGCCAGCAGCTTGGAGTTCTCCTACAATGAGCAGTTCTTC. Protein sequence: CASSLEFSYNEQFF.